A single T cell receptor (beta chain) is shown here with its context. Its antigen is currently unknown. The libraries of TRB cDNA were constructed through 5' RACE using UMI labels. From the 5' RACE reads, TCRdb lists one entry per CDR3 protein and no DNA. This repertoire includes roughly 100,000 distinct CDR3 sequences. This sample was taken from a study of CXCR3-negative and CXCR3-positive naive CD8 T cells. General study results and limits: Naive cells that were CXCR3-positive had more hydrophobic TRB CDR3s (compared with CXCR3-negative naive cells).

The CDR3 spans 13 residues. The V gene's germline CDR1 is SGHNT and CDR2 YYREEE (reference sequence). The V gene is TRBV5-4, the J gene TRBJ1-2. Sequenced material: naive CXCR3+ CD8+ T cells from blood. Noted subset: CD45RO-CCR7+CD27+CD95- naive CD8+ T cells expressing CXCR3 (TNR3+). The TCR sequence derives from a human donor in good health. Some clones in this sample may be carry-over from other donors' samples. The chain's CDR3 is CASSFDPGDGYTF.